The 9 T cell receptor beta chains reported below all come from one sample, sequenced in a study of cytomegalovirus exposure and HLA in healthy donors. PCR used 60 Vbeta primers and 13 Jbeta primers. Clones were read by immunoSEQ multiplex PCR, and TCRdb kept only the in-frame ones, dropping some. The repertoire holds around 64,000 clones, with around 61% as singletons. The sample was PBMCs. These receptor sequences come from a woman aged 45-65 years in good health and CMV-seronegative.

The chain is built from TRBV6-6 and TRBJ2-5, with TRBD2 as a possible D gene (6 bases). The CDR3 spans 14 residues. Germline V gives CDR1 MNHNY, CDR2 SVGAGI (reference sequence). Deletions cut 8 bases from V and 3 bases from J, with 16 bases between. DNA of the CDR3: TGTGCCAGCGTTCCGGGGGAAGGAGAAGAGACCCAGTACTTC. It codes for CASVPGEGEETQYF.

The rearrangement joins TRBV7-8 to TRBJ2-7; 10 bases agree with TRBD1. From germline, CDR1 is SGHVS and CDR2 FQNEAQ. The CDR3 has 16 amino acids. V shed 5 bases and J 6 bases; nucleotides not matched to a gene: 13. The CDR3 protein is CASSPRQGAAGTEQYF. The DNA of the CDR3 is TGTGCCAGCAGCCCCCGACAGGGGGCCGCGGGCACCGAGCAGTACTTC.

This chain uses TRBV5-1 with TRBJ2-3; D remains unclear. This CDR3 spans 14 amino acids. Germline V CDR1 and CDR2: SGHRS, YFSETQ. Trimming shortened V by 4 bases and J by 0 bases, and 9 bases separated the two germline ends. DNA for the CDR3: TGCGCCAGCAGCCTCGACATTAGCACAGATACGCAGTATTTT. It specifies CASSLDISTDTQYF.

The rearrangement uses TRBV27 and TRBJ1-1; D perhaps matches TRBD1 (5 bases). Germline CDR1 and CDR2: MNHEY and SMNVEV (reference sequence). The ends were cut back, 3 bases at V and 8 bases at J, with 13 bases in the middle. The CDR3 spans 13 residues. DNA of the CDR3: TGTGCCAGCAGTTTTACTGGACACAGAGAAGCTTTCTTT. This gives the protein CASSFTGHREAFF.

This chain joins TRBV6-5 and TRBJ2-1, with D tentatively TRBD2 (6 bases). The CDR3 extends over 12 amino acids. Trimming stripped 5 bases from V and 8 bases from J, with 10 bases between. The germline V gene has CDR1 MNHEY and CDR2 SVGAGI. CDR3 amino acids: CASSGGFYEQFF. CDR3 nucleotide sequence: TGTGCCAGCAGTGGAGGGTTCTATGAGCAGTTCTTC.

The chain links TRBV29-1 to TRBJ1-2, with a weak D call TRBD1 (6 bases). The V gene's germline CDR1 is SQVTM and CDR2 ANQGSEA. V was pared by 0 bases and J by 4 bases, with 12 bases between. This CDR3 comprises 14 residues. CDR3 amino acids: CSVEDRTAIYGYTF. In DNA, the CDR3 is TGCAGCGTTGAAGATCGGACAGCTATCTATGGCTACACCTTC.

This sequence joins TRBV28 and TRBJ2-7, with 7 bases aligning to TRBD2. The junction had 10 bases not matched to a gene; V was cut back by 4 bases and J by 4 bases. This CDR3 comprises 15 residues. Germline V gene lookup returns CDR1 MDHEN and CDR2 SYDVKM. The CDR3 nucleotides are TGTGCCAGCAGTTCCTTAGGATCGGGACTATACGAGCAGTACTTC. This gives the protein CASSSLGSGLYEQYF.

This clone was seen only a few times. The rearrangement uses TRBV7-6 and TRBJ2-3; 8 nucleotides line up with TRBD2. The CDR3 covers 16 residues. CDR1 is SGHVS, CDR2 FNYEAQ, per germline. The V segment lost 1 base and the J segment 0 bases; nucleotides outside the gene matches: 3. The CDR3 protein is CASSLGLASSTDTQYF. DNA for the CDR3: TGTGCCAGCAGCTTAGGACTAGCGTCTAGCACAGATACGCAGTATTTT.

The chain carries TRBV27 and TRBJ2-7, with a possible D match to TRBD1 (6 bases). V lost 3 bases and J lost 7, with 16 bases in between. Germline CDR1 and CDR2: MNHEY and SMNVEV (reference sequence). CDR3 length: 14 residues. The CDR3 is CASSFSQGPEEQYF. CDR3 sequence (DNA): TGTGCCAGCAGTTTTTCCCAGGGGCCCGAGGAGCAGTACTTC.